The sequence of this T cell receptor beta chain was determined in a study of shared clonotypes between healthy human individuals. Overall study findings and caveats: Across a handful of donors, naive CD4 shared 5% to 6%, naive CD8 about 3.2%, memory CD4 2% to 2.5%, memory CD8 0.4% to 0.5%.

About this clone itself: As yet, its antigen is unknown.

Germline CDR1 SEHNR, CDR2 FQNEAQ (reference sequence). This CDR3 is 13 amino acids long. V was cut by 5 bases and J by 9 bases, with 14 bases left in between. The repertoire was sequenced with immunoSEQ multiplex PCR; TCRdb's copy has only in-frame clones and lacks some. This table has roughly 2,500,000 clones, approximately 93% appearing once. The source is a man between 18 and 29 years old in good health. Some clones in this sample may be carry-over from other donors' samples. The chain recombines TRBV7-9 with TRBJ1-3; D unresolved. The source material was naive CD4+ T cells from PBMCs. This sample's subset: CD45RA+ positively selected. CDR3 DNA sequence: TGTGCCAGCAGCACCCAAGAGGGTAGCACCATATATTTT. Translating it yields CASSTQEGSTIYF.